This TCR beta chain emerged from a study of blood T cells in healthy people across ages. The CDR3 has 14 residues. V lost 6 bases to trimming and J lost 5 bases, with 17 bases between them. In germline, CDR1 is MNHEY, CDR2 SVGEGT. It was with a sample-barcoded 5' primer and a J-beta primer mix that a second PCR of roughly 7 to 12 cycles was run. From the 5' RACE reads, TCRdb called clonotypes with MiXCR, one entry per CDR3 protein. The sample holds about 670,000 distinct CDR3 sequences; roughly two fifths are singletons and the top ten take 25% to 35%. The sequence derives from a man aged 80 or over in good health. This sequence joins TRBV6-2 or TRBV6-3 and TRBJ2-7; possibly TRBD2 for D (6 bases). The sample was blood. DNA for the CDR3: TGTGCCAGCAGCCCCACAGAGGCGGGGAACGAGCAGTACTTC. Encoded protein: CASSPTEAGNEQYF.